This T cell receptor beta chain came from a study of control samples from healthy donors and cancer patients. Produced via immunoSEQ multiplex PCR; TCRdb's table is partial and in-frame only. This sample has 200,000 or so clones, with roughly 94% found just once. The CDR3 runs to 14 residues. V lost 0 bases to trimming and J lost 7 bases, with 10 bases between them. The V gene's germline CDR1 is MNHEY and CDR2 SVGAGI. This TCR was recovered from a man aged 45-65 years in good health. The specimen was blood. The chain employs TRBV6-5 and TRBJ1-5, with D possibly TRBD1 on 6 matching bases. The chain's CDR3 is CASSYSEGGQPQHF. CDR3 DNA: TGTGCCAGCAGTTACTCCGAGGGGGGGCAGCCCCAGCATTTT.